These T cell receptor beta chains were read from a single sample in a study of shared clonotypes between healthy human individuals. TCRdb's copy holds only in-frame clones and misses some; the assay was immunoSEQ multiplex PCR. The data hold about 1.1 million clones, with approximately 80% observed a single time. Source material: memory CD4+ T cells from PBMCs. The receptors were gathered from a man between 18 and 29 years old in good health. Some clones in this sample may be carry-over from other donors' samples. The CDR3 runs from the conserved cysteine through the conserved F or W. The D gene is left open where the match is weak. The size field is filled for only some rows; it gives once, few, many or a size class.

v_call	d_call	clone_size	j_call	cdr3_aa	cdr3_nt
TRBV5-6	-	-	TRBJ1-1	CASSSRRPEAFF	TGTGCCAGCAGCTCCCGACGCCCTGAAGCTTTCTTT
TRBV2	-	-	TRBJ1-3	CASVGNTIYF	TGTGCCAGCGTCGGAAACACCATATATTTT
TRBV7-2	-	few	TRBJ2-5	CASSLNRAETQYF	TGTGCCAGCAGCTTAAACAGGGCTGAGACCCAGTACTTC
TRBV4-3	TRBD1	-	TRBJ2-7	CASSQEGQGRGEQYF	TGCGCCAGCAGCCAAGAGGGACAGGGGAGAGGGGAGCAGTACTTC
TRBV15	TRBD1	few	TRBJ1-2	CATSRDGQGGLGYTF	TGTGCCACCAGCAGAGATGGACAGGGGGGTCTTGGCTACACCTTC
TRBV7-8	-	-	TRBJ2-3	CASSSPSGLNTDTQYF	TGTGCCAGCAGCTCTCCAAGCGGACTGAACACAGATACGCAGTATTTT
TRBV7-2	TRBD2	few	TRBJ2-2	CASSLGTSGRAGELFF	TGTGCCAGCAGCTTAGGGACTAGCGGGAGGGCTGGGGAGCTGTTTTTT
TRBV2	TRBD1	-	TRBJ2-3	CASSAGTGRTDTQYF	TGTGCCAGCAGCGCCGGGACAGGGAGGACAGATACGCAGTATTTT
TRBV11-3	-	-	TRBJ2-3	CASSWGQTDTQYF	TGTGCCAGCAGCTGGGGGCAGACAGATACGCAGTATTTT
TRBV7-8	-	-	TRBJ1-4	CASSKWRLDEKLFF	TGTGCCAGCAGCAAGTGGAGGTTGGATGAAAAACTGTTTTTT
TRBV4-2	-	-	TRBJ1-1	CASSPPRDGEAFF	TGTGCCAGCAGCCCCCCCCGGGACGGTGAAGCTTTCTTT
TRBV5-1	TRBD2	-	TRBJ2-2	CASSHGLAGYPGELFF	TGCGCCAGCAGCCATGGACTAGCGGGATACCCCGGGGAGCTGTTTTTT
TRBV15	TRBD2	-	TRBJ2-3	CATSREGGLAGAVDTDTQYF	TGTGCCACCAGCAGAGAGGGGGGGCTAGCGGGAGCGGTCGACACAGATACGCAGTATTTT
TRBV6-1	TRBD1	-	TRBJ1-1	CASPDRGNTEAFF	TGTGCCAGTCCCGACAGGGGGAACACTGAAGCTTTCTTT